Shown below are 8 T cell receptor beta chains from a single sample sequenced in a study of shared clonotypes between healthy human individuals. Naive CD8 cells lacked CD45RO and underwent positive selection for CCR7, leaving out terminally differentiated effector memory CD45RA+ cells. The repertoire was sequenced with immunoSEQ multiplex PCR; TCRdb's copy has only in-frame clones and lacks some. The table includes around 2.1 million clones, roughly 91% detected once. Sequenced sample: naive CD8+ T cells from PBMCs. All receptors come from a man younger than 30 in good health. Some clones in this sample may be carry-over from other donors' samples.

In DNA form, the CDR3 reads TGTGCCAGCAGTTCCTTGGGGGTCTACGAGCAGTACTTC. Translated, it gives CASSSLGVYEQYF. This sequence joins TRBV13 and TRBJ2-7; D might be TRBD1 or TRBD2, each matching 5 bases. Between the trimmed V and J ends, which lost 6 bases and 3 bases, there was a span of 12 bases. CDR3 size: 13 residues. The V gene's germline CDR1 is PRHDT and CDR2 FYEKMQ (reference sequence).

This sequence joins TRBV15 and TRBJ1-4; D is undetermined. The CDR3 runs to 14 residues. Between the trimmed V and J ends, which lost 1 base and 0 bases, there was a span of 3 bases. CDR1 is LNHNV, CDR2 YYDKDF, per germline (reference sequence). CDR3 DNA: TGTGCCACCAGCAGAGTCGCAACTAATGAAAAACTGTTTTTT. Its translation is CATSRVATNEKLFF. The whole variable domain, filled in from reference TRBV15 and TRBJ1-4, reads DAMVIQNPRYQVTQFGKPVTLSCSQTLNHNVMYWYQQKSSQAPKLLFHYYDKDFNNEADTPDNFQSRRPNTSFCFLDIRSPGLGDTAMYLCATSRVATNEKLFFGSGTQLSVL.

This clone has only one observation. CDR3 sequence: CASIHREGGYEQYF. As DNA, the CDR3 is TGTGCCAGCATCCATCGGGAGGGCGGTTACGAGCAGTACTTC. This chain connects TRBV6-5 to TRBJ2-7; 8 nucleotides line up with TRBD2. CDR3 size: 14 residues. Germline V gene sequence: CDR1 MNHEY, CDR2 SVGAGI. The ends lost 7 bases at V and 4 bases at J; junction bases unmatched: 9.

J is TRBJ2-1 and V is TRBV5-1; 7 bases line up with TRBD1. V trimming: 0 bases; J trimming: 8 bases; junction bases outside the gene matches: 11. The CDR3 totals 16 residues. The V gene's germline CDR1 is SGHRS and CDR2 YFSETQ. The DNA of the CDR3 is TGCGCCAGCAGCTTGGGAGAAGGACAGGCTTTAGATGAGCAGTTCTTC. Translated: CASSLGEGQALDEQFF.

This clone was counted a few times. The chain uses TRBV27 and TRBJ2-2; 8 nucleotides align to TRBD1. J was trimmed by 4 bases and V by 5 bases; bases with no gene match: 3. This CDR3 has 14 residues. Germline lookup yields CDR1 MNHEY and CDR2 SMNVEV (reference sequence). CDR3 DNA sequence: TGTGCCAGCAGTCCGACAGGGGCCACCGGGGAGCTGTTTTTT. This gives the protein CASSPTGATGELFF.

This chain links TRBV30 with TRBJ2-7; 7 nucleotides align to TRBD1. The length of the CDR3 is 13 residues. CDR1 is GTSNPN, CDR2 SVGIG, per germline (reference sequence). V shed 4 bases and J 5 bases; nucleotides not matched to a gene: 8. The CDR3 sequence is CAWTTGLPNEQYF. The DNA of the CDR3 is TGTGCCTGGACGACAGGGCTGCCTAACGAGCAGTACTTC.

This chain uses TRBV30 with TRBJ2-2, with no clear D. Germline-derived CDR1 and CDR2 are GTSNPN and SVGIG (reference sequence). The ends were cut back, 7 bases at V and 6 bases at J, with 18 bases in the middle. The CDR3 is made up of 14 amino acids. CDR3 sequence (DNA): TGTGCCTCCCTTGGGTCATCAAGCCCCGGGGAGCTGTTTTTT. This translates into CASLGSSSPGELFF. Looking up the rest from reference TRBV30 and TRBJ2-2 gives the full variable domain: SQTIHQWPATLVQPVGSPLSLECTVEGTSNPNLYWYRQAAGRGLQLLFYSVGIGQISSEVPQNLSASRPQDRQFILSSKKLLLSDSGFYLCASLGSSSPGELFFGEGSRLTVL.

This sequence joins TRBV10-3 and TRBJ2-7, with 7 bases that match TRBD1. With V trimmed by 5 bases and J by 2 bases, 9 bases remained unmatched. In germline, CDR1 is ENHRY, CDR2 SYGVKD. This CDR3 comprises 15 residues. CDR3 DNA sequence: TGTGCCATCAGTTTCCTCCAGGGGGAAGCCTACGAGCAGTACTTC. Translating it yields CAISFLQGEAYEQYF.